This section outlines one T cell receptor (beta chain) sequence together with its context. As yet, its antigen is unknown. The data originate from a study of response to subunit inactivated influenza vaccine. Broader study findings: A suggestion made by the authors is that each seasonal influenza vaccination recruits few new T cells.

TCRdb used MiXCR to reprocess the RT-PCR reads, holding one entry per CDR3 protein. Here the sample spans approximately 490,000 distinct CDR3 sequences, under 8.5% being singletons. Trimming left V 5 bases short and J 9 bases short, with 17 bases between. Germline V gives CDR1 MNHNS, CDR2 SASEGT. This CDR3 contains 15 residues. V and J are TRBV6-1 and TRBJ1-6; maybe TRBD1 (5 bases). This specimen consisted of PBMCs from blood, obtained about 23 months after vaccination. The TCR was taken from a man in his fifties or sixties who received an inactivated influenza vaccine. The CDR3 DNA sequence: TGTGCCAGCAGTCTAGAAGACAGCCGTACTTCACCCCTCCACTTT. Protein product: CASSLEDSRTSPLHF.